This T cell receptor beta chain was retrieved from a study of blood T cell repertoires in COVID-19. Study in general: COVID-19 samples, acute and convalescent, were from the United States, Italy and Spain.

This CDR3 region has 13 residues. V lost 2 bases and J lost 9, with 11 bases in between. Germline CDR1 reads SGHTA; CDR2 reads FQGNSA. TCRdb's table, derived via immunoSEQ multiplex PCR, lists solely in-frame clones and lacks some. The table shows roughly 300,000 clones, with 80% to 90% occurring only once. The chain combines TRBV7-2 with TRBJ2-1, with a possible D match to TRBD1 (6 bases). This TCR derives from a woman aged 50 to 65 who had recovered from COVID-19. The sample was peripheral blood. Here the CDR3 DNA reads TGTGCCAGCAGCTTATCAGGGGAAGGTGAGCAGTTCTTC. This gives the protein CASSLSGEGEQFF.